The table lists the clone carrying this T cell receptor (beta chain) with a count of one. The antigen is unknown. This sample is part of a study of siplizumab effects on memory and regulatory T cells. General observations from the study: Proliferating Tregs taken from siplizumab cultures were not shown to have a confirmed suppressive function. Unstimulated subsets accounted for the mapping of only a minor share of the clones that were alloreactive. Naive T cells seemed more diverse than memory cells and seemed major alloresponse contributors. The study found that mappable alloreactive CD4+ clones averaged 68.8% Treg-derived with siplizumab and roughly 27% in controls.

CDR3 size: 15 residues. CDR1 and CDR2 (germline): MNHEY, SMNVEV (reference sequence). Between the trimmed V and J ends, which lost 1 base and 0 bases, there was a span of 7 bases. Clones were sequenced by immunoSEQ multiplex PCR, and TCRdb holds only the in-frame ones, with some missing. This table has tens of thousands of clones, around 97% appearing once. This chain links TRBV27 with TRBJ1-3, with unresolved D. Material for sequencing was naive CD4+ T cells sorted from blood. This clonotype was obtained from a human donor in good health. CDR3 residues: CASSLLPHSGNTIYF. The CDR3 DNA follows: TGTGCCAGCAGTTTATTGCCCCACTCTGGAAACACCATATATTTT.